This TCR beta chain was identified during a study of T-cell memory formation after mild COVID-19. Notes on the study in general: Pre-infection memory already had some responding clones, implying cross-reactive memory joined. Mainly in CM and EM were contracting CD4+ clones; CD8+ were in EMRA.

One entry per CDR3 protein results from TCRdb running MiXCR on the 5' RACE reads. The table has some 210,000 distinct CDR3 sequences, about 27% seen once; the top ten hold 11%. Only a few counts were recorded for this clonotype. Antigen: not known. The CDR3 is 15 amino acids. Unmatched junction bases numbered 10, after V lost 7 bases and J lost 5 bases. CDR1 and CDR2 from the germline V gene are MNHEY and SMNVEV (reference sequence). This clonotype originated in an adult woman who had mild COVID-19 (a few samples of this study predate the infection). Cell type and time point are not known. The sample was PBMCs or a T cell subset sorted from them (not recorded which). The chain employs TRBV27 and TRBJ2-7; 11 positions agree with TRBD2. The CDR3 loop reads CASTGSGRARNEQYF. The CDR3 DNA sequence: TGTGCCAGCACCGGTAGCGGGAGGGCCCGCAACGAGCAGTACTTC.